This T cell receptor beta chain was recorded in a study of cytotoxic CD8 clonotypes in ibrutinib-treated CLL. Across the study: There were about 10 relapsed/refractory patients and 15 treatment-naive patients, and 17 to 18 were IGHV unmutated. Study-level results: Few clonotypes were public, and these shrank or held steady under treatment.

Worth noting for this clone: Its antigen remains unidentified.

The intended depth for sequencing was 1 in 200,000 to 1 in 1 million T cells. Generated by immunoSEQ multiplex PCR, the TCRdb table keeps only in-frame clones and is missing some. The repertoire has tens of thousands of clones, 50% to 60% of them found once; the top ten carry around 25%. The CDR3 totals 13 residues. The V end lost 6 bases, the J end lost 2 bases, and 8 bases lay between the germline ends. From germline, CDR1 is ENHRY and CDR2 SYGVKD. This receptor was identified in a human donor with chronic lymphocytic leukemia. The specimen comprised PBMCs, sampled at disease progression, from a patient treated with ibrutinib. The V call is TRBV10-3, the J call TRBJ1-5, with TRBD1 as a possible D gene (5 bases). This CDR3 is CAISRAGNQPQHF. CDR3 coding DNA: TGTGCCATCAGCAGGGCGGGCAATCAGCCCCAGCATTTT.